This T cell receptor (beta chain) was sequenced in a study of shared clonotypes between healthy human individuals. Study-level information: The study drew on a couple of women and three men aged 18 to 49 as donors. Findings and caveats of the study: Of the naive CD4 clonotypes, around 4.7% were shared across several donors.

Naive CD8 cells were CD45RO-negative, positively selected for CCR7, excluding terminally differentiated effector memory CD45RA+ cells. This CDR3 contains 13 residues. From germline, CDR1 is SNHLY and CDR2 FYNNEI. Trimming shortened V by 6 bases and J by 5 bases, and 13 bases separated the two germline ends. As to this clone: The antigen is unknown.

Sequencing was performed with immunoSEQ multiplex PCR; in TCRdb, only in-frame clones are kept and a portion is missing. The sample holds roughly 2 million clones, roughly 95% seen once. The clonotype originates from a man in his late teens or twenties in good health. The chain recombines TRBV2 with TRBJ1-1, with D tentatively TRBD1 (5 bases). Sequenced input: naive CD8+ T cells sorted from blood. Here the CDR3 reads CASSLGVGTEAFF. Written as DNA, the CDR3 is TGTGCCAGCAGCCTAGGGGTGGGTACTGAAGCTTTCTTT.